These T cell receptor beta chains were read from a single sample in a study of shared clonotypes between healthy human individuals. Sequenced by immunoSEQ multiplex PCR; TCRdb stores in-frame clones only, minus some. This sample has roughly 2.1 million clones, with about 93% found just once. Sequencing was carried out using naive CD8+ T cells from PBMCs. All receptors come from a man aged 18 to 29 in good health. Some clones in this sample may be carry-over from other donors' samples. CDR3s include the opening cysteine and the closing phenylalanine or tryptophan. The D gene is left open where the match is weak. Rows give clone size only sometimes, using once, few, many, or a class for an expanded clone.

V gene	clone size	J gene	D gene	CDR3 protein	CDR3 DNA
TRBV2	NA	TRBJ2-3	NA	CASRERPGTDTQYF	TGTGCCAGCAGAGAGAGGCCCGGCACAGATACGCAGTATTTT
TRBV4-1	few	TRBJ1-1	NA	CASSQAGRGTEAFF	TGCGCCAGCAGCCAAGCAGGGAGAGGTACTGAAGCTTTCTTT
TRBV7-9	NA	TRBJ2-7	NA	CASSLFELRGEQYF	TGTGCCAGCAGCTTGTTTGAGCTTCGGGGCGAGCAGTACTTC
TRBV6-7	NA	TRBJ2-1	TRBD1	CASKGTGGSNEQFF	TGTGCCAGCAAAGGGACAGGGGGTAGTAATGAGCAGTTCTTC
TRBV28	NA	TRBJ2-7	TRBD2	CASGEVAGGPNEQYF	TGTGCCAGCGGGGAGGTGGCGGGAGGGCCAAACGAGCAGTACTTC
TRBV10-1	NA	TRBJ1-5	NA	CASSESPGKEGGNQPQHF	TGCGCCAGCAGTGAGTCGCCCGGGAAGGAAGGCGGCAATCAGCCCCAGCATTTT
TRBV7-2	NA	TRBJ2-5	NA	CASSVAQRVRETQYF	TGTGCCAGCAGCGTAGCGCAGCGGGTAAGGGAGACCCAGTACTTC
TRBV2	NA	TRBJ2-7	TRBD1	CASRRRPGQGPYYEQYF	TGTGCCAGCAGACGGCGGCCGGGACAGGGTCCCTACTACGAGCAGTACTTC
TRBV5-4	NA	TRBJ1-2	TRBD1	CASSSRPGTGGYYTF	TGTGCCAGCAGCTCGAGACCAGGGACAGGGGGCTACTACACCTTC
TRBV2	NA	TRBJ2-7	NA	CASISSYEQYF	TGTGCCAGCATCAGCTCCTACGAGCAGTACTTC
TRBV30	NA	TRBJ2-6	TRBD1	CAWSGTGSSGANVLTF	TGTGCCTGGTCCGGGACAGGGAGTTCTGGGGCCAACGTCCTGACTTTC
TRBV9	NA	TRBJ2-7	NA	CASSVAGAGSLYEQYF	TGTGCCAGCAGCGTAGCGGGGGCAGGTTCCCTCTACGAGCAGTACTTC
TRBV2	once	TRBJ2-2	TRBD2	CASSGRTSGRAMGTGELFF	TGTGCCAGCAGCGGCAGGACTAGCGGGAGGGCCATGGGGACCGGGGAGCTGTTTTTT
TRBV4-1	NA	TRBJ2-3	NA	CASSLQVTTTDTQYF	TGCGCCAGCAGCCTACAGGTTACCACCACAGATACGCAGTATTTT
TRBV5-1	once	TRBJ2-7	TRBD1	CASSLDRGQGYEQYF	TGCGCCAGCAGCTTGGATAGGGGACAGGGGTACGAGCAGTACTTC
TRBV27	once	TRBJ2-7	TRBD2	CASSYGRVYEQYF	TGTGCCAGCAGTTACGGGAGGGTCTACGAGCAGTACTTC
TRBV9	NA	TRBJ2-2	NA	CASREQGTGELFF	TGTGCCAGCAGGGAGCAGGGAACCGGGGAGCTGTTTTTT
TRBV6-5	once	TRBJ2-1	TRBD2	CASSWTSGPNNEQFF	TGTGCCAGCAGTTGGACTAGCGGGCCAAACAATGAGCAGTTCTTC
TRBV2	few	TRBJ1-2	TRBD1	CASSGTANYGYTF	TGTGCCAGCAGCGGGACAGCTAACTATGGCTACACCTTC
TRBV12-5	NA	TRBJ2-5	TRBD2	CASGPGLAGVGETQYF	TGTGCTAGTGGTCCCGGACTAGCGGGAGTAGGGGAGACCCAGTACTTC
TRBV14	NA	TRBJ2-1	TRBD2	CASSPHGGDLIPYEQFF	TGTGCCAGCAGCCCCCACGGGGGGGACTTAATACCGTATGAGCAGTTCTTC
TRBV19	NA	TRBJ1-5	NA	CASSIAGTYQPQHF	TGTGCCAGTAGTATAGCCGGGACTTATCAGCCCCAGCATTTT
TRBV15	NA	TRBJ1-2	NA	CATSSLRDLEGYTF	TGTGCCACCAGCAGTCTCCGGGACCTGGAGGGCTACACCTTC
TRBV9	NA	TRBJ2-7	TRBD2	CASSPGTSGQSSYEQYF	TGTGCCAGCAGCCCGGGGACTAGCGGGCAGAGCTCCTACGAGCAGTACTTC
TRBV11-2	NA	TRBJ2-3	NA	CASSQGPTVRTDTQYF	TGTGCCAGCAGCCAGGGCCCGACGGTCCGCACAGATACGCAGTATTTT
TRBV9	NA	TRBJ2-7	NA	CASSVARDGPSYEQYF	TGTGCCAGCAGCGTAGCCCGGGACGGACCCTCCTACGAGCAGTACTTC
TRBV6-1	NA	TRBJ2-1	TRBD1	CASSSGGGQDNEQFF	TGTGCCAGCAGCTCAGGAGGGGGACAGGACAATGAGCAGTTCTTC
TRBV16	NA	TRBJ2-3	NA	CASSHAVGQASTDTQYF	TGTGCCAGCAGCCACGCCGTCGGGCAGGCTAGCACAGATACGCAGTATTTT
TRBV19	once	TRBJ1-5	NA	CASTPAGGPTFNQPQHF	TGTGCCAGTACCCCAGCCGGGGGCCCAACTTTCAATCAGCCCCAGCATTTT
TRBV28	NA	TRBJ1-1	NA	CASSQGTLNTEAFF	TGTGCCAGCAGTCAGGGGACGTTGAACACTGAAGCTTTCTTT
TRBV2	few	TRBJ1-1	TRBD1	CASSEAYRGLKAFF	TGTGCCAGCAGTGAGGCCTACAGGGGACTTAAAGCTTTCTTT
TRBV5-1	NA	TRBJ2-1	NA	CASSPDSPGSGQFF	TGCGCCAGCAGCCCAGACAGCCCCGGCAGTGGGCAGTTCTTC
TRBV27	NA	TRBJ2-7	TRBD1	CASSPRGGLTYEQYF	TGTGCCAGCAGCCCCCGAGGGGGCCTAACCTACGAGCAGTACTTC
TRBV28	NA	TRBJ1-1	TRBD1	CASSRQGNTEAFF	TGTGCCAGCAGTCGACAGGGAAACACTGAAGCTTTCTTT
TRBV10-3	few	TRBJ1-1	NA	CAIRPTMNTEAFF	TGTGCCATCAGACCTACCATGAACACTGAAGCTTTCTTT
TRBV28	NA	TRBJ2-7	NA	CASSFDYEQYF	TGTGCCAGCAGTTTTGATTACGAGCAGTACTTC
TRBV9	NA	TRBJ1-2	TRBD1	CASSEGGQGGGYTF	TGTGCCAGCAGCGAGGGGGGACAGGGCGGTGGCTACACCTTC
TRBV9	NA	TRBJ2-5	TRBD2	CASSAERGGLAIQTQYF	TGTGCCAGCAGCGCCGAACGAGGGGGACTAGCTATCCAGACCCAGTACTTC
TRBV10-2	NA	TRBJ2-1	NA	CASGSSVKEQFF	TGCGCCAGCGGGTCTAGCGTAAAAGAGCAGTTCTTC
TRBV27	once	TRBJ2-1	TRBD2	CASRFGGGNEQFF	TGTGCCAGCAGGTTCGGGGGGGGGAATGAGCAGTTCTTC
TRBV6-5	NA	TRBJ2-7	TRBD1	CASSYLTGSSYEQYF	TGTGCCAGCAGTTACTTGACAGGGAGCTCCTACGAGCAGTACTTC
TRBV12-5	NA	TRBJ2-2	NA	CASGSLSDGTGELFF	TGTGCTAGTGGTTCCCTAAGTGATGGTACCGGGGAGCTGTTTTTT
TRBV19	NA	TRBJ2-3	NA	CASRSSGRAPDTQYF	TGTGCCAGTAGGTCTTCTGGGAGAGCTCCAGATACGCAGTATTTT
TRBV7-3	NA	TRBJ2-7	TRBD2	CASSFQAGVSDEQYF	TGTGCCAGCAGCTTCCAAGCGGGAGTTTCGGACGAGCAGTACTTC
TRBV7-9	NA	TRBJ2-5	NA	CASSLVGTQETQYF	TGTGCCAGCAGCTTAGTTGGGACCCAAGAGACCCAGTACTTC
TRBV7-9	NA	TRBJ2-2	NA	CASSLGSWDGGELFF	TGTGCCAGCAGCTTAGGGTCTTGGGATGGCGGGGAGCTGTTTTTT
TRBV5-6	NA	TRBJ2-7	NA	CASSLGPTPYYEQYF	TGTGCCAGCAGCTTGGGGCCGACTCCATACTACGAGCAGTACTTC
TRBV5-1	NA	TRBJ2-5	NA	CASSLGGIQETQYF	TGCGCCAGCAGCTTGGGGGGCATACAAGAGACCCAGTACTTC
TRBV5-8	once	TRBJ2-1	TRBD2	CANLGLAGAYNEQFF	TGTGCCAATTTGGGACTAGCGGGAGCCTACAATGAGCAGTTCTTC
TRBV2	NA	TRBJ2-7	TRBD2	CASSEVTSGSYEQYF	TGTGCCAGCAGTGAGGTGACTAGCGGGAGCTACGAGCAGTACTTC